Listed here are 26 T cell receptor beta chains from one sample, sequenced in a study of cytomegalovirus exposure and HLA in healthy donors (TCRdb year 2017). Libraries were prepared through the immunoSEQ multiplex PCR assay. A mixture of 60 forward primers for TCR Vbeta segments and 13 reverse primers for TCR Jbeta segments was used in the multiplex PCR. TCRdb re-hosts the immuneACCESS table, in-frame sequences only. Its copies lack some clones; in the studies checked, an unresolved V gene accounts for under half of them, and the cause for the rest is not known. The sample profile shows some 120,000 clones; about 76% of them were found once. The top ten constitute about 3.9% of the sample. The specimen sequenced was PBMCs. The receptors were gathered from a woman aged 25 to 39 in good health and CMV-seronegative.

The chain joins TRBV28 to TRBJ2-1; TRBD1 aligns across 7 bases. The CDR3 is 16 residues long. Germline V gene sequence: CDR1 MDHEN, CDR2 SYDVKM. The trim removed 3 bases at V and 7 bases at J, leaving 12 bases unmatched. The CDR3 region has the DNA TGTGCCAGCAGTTTGGGACGGGCAGGGGGTTGGAATGAGCAGTTCTTC. Translated: CASSLGRAGGWNEQFF.

This chain joins TRBV18 and TRBJ1-1; 9 nucleotides align to TRBD1. This CDR3 has 17 residues. The germline V gene has CDR1 KGHSH and CDR2 LQKENI. V shed 0 bases, J shed 0 bases, and the junction held 5 bases outside the gene matches. CDR3 protein: CASSPPTGGRMNTEAFF. In DNA form, the CDR3 reads TGTGCCAGCTCACCACCTACAGGGGGCAGGATGAACACTGAAGCTTTCTTT.

The rearrangement uses TRBV5-1 and TRBJ1-2; 7 bases align to TRBD1. The CDR3 is 13 amino acids. Germline V lookup: CDR1 SGHRS, CDR2 YFSETQ. With 3 bases clipped from V and 8 bases from J, the junction kept 7 bases outside the gene matches. The CDR3 DNA sequence: TGCGCCAGCAGCTCCTTGACAGGGCGCGGCTACACCTTC. It is translated as CASSSLTGRGYTF. Drawing the rest from reference TRBV5-1 and TRBJ1-2, the complete variable domain is KAGVTQTPRYLIKTRGQQVTLSCSPISGHRSVSWYQQTPGQGLQFLFEYFSETQRNKGNFPGRFSGRQFSNSRSEMNVSTLELGDSALYLCASSSLTGRGYTFGSGTRLTVV.

Concerning this clone itself: Mismatch with germline at one junction end may stem from a read error. CDR3 bases: TGTTCCAGCAGCTTAGGTTCAGGGGGCAATCAGCCCCAGCATTTT. It encodes CSSSLGSGGNQPQHF. This chain uses TRBV7-9 with TRBJ1-5, with a weak D call TRBD1 (6 bases). The germline V gene encodes CDR1 SEHNR and CDR2 FQNEAQ (reference sequence). This CDR3 has 15 residues.

The V and J genes are TRBV5-5 and TRBJ2-7; a possible D gene is TRBD2 (6 bases). Germline V gives CDR1 SGHKS, CDR2 YYEKEE (reference sequence). The CDR3 extends over 14 amino acids. Trimming removed 7 bases from V and 0 bases from J, with 14 bases in between. The CDR3: CASDRSGFSYEQYF. Here the CDR3 DNA reads TGTGCCAGCGACCGAAGCGGGTTCTCCTACGAGCAGTACTTC. Full variable domain (rest looked up from reference TRBV5-5 and TRBJ2-7): DAGVTQSPTHLIKTRGQQVTLRCSPISGHKSVSWYQQVLGQGPQFIFQYYEKEERGRGNFPDRFSARQFPNYSSELNVNALLLGDSALYLCASDRSGFSYEQYFGPGTRLTVT.

This clone was observed a single time. This rearrangement joins TRBV10-3 to TRBJ2-2, with 13 bases aligning to TRBD2. Germline V gene data show CDR1 as ENHRY and CDR2 as SYGVKD. The CDR3 runs to 16 residues. The V gene end was trimmed by 11 bases and the J gene end by 5 bases; junction bases not matched to a gene: 11. The CDR3, as DNA: TGTGCCTCGGGACTAGCGGGACATAGTAGGACCGGGGAGCTGTTTTTT. It yields the protein CASGLAGHSRTGELFF.

This clone was counted a few times. The V call is TRBV7-3, the J call TRBJ1-1; 9 nucleotides agree with TRBD1. In germline, CDR1 is SGHTA, CDR2 FQGTGA. V lost 5 bases to trimming and J lost 0 bases; unmatched junction nucleotides: 7. The CDR3 loop spans 16 amino acids. The CDR3 reads CASSVTGGRLNTEAFF. The CDR3 nucleotides read TGTGCCAGCAGCGTGACAGGGGGGCGGCTGAACACTGAAGCTTTCTTT.

The J gene is TRBJ2-7, the V gene TRBV21-1; the D segment call TRBD2 is taken from the table without a DNA check. TRBV21-1 is tagged as a pseudogene. The CDR3 runs to 12 residues. CDR3 sequence reads: CASSKRREQQYF. In DNA form, the CDR3 reads TGTGCCAGCAGCAAACGGCGGGAGCAGCAGTACTTC.

By share of the sample, this clone is medium-sized. The CDR3 reads CASSDRTGDTQYF. As DNA, the CDR3 is TGTGCCAGCAGCGACCGGACTGGGGATACGCAGTATTTT. V gene TRBV4-2 combines with J gene TRBJ2-3; D perhaps matches TRBD2 (5 bases). Germline CDR1 reads LGHNA; CDR2 reads YNFKEQ. Trimming shortened V by 5 bases and J by 6 bases, and 12 bases separated the two germline ends. This CDR3 region has 13 residues.

The chain couples TRBV18 to TRBJ2-3; TRBD2 matches at 11 bases. V shed 4 bases, J shed 4 bases, and the junction held 4 bases outside the gene matches. Germline CDR1 reads KGHSH; CDR2 reads LQKENI. The CDR3 extends over 15 amino acids. This CDR3 reads CASSLTSGRPDTQYF. CDR3 coding DNA: TGTGCCAGCTCACTTACTAGCGGGAGACCAGATACGCAGTATTTT.

This sequence joins TRBV7-9 and TRBJ2-7; 7 bases agree with TRBD2. Losses at the gene ends were 5 bases for V and 0 bases for J; bases not matched to a gene: 7. The germline CDR1 and CDR2 sequences are SEHNR and FQNEAQ (reference sequence). This CDR3 has 15 residues. The CDR3 bases are TGTGCCAGCAGCACGGGAGGTGGTACCTCCTACGAGCAGTACTTC. Translated: CASSTGGGTSYEQYF.

This chain links TRBV27 with TRBJ1-4; a possible D gene is TRBD1 (6 bases). The CDR3 has 17 residues. Deletions cut 5 bases from V and 0 bases from J, with 16 bases between. Germline CDR1 reads MNHEY; CDR2 reads SMNVEV (reference sequence). The CDR3 region has the DNA TGTGCCAGCAGTAGAAACCCAGGGGAAGCAACTAATGAAAAACTGTTTTTT. It yields the protein CASSRNPGEATNEKLFF. Full variable domain (remainder filled in from reference TRBV27 and TRBJ1-4): EAQVTQNPRYLITVTGKKLTVTCSQNMNHEYMSWYRQDPGLGLRQIYYSMNVEVTDKGDVPEGYKVSRKEKRNFPLILESPSPNQTSLYFCASSRNPGEATNEKLFFGSGTQLSVL.

The chain links TRBV4-1 to TRBJ1-4; the D gene is possibly TRBD1 (6 bases). The CDR3 covers 14 residues. Germline V gene sequence: CDR1 MGHRA, CDR2 YSYEKL. V was clipped by 4 bases and J by 3 bases, with 9 bases between them. CDR3 protein: CASSRQGPNEKLFF. The CDR3 DNA sequence: TGCGCCAGCAGCCGGCAGGGGCCTAATGAAAAACTGTTTTTT.

The J gene is TRBJ1-2, the V gene TRBV28, with D tentatively TRBD1 (5 bases). The CDR3 has 13 residues. V lost 5 bases and J lost 3, with 10 bases in between. CDR1 is MDHEN and CDR2 is SYDVKM in the germline V gene. CDR3 residues: CASSDRPDYGYTF. CDR3 coding DNA: TGTGCCAGCAGTGACAGACCCGACTATGGCTACACCTTC.

This clone showed up just once. The genes are TRBV5-5 and TRBJ1-4, with D unresolved. Trimming removed 7 bases at V and 3 bases at J, with 10 bases between. Germline V gene sequence: CDR1 SGHKS, CDR2 YYEKEE (reference sequence). The CDR3 contains 13 residues. The CDR3 sequence: CASAGGPNEKLFF. In nucleotides, the CDR3 is TGTGCCAGCGCGGGCGGTCCTAATGAAAAACTGTTTTTT.

This chain links TRBV5-1 with TRBJ1-2; 11 bases match TRBD1. Germline loops: CDR1 SGHRS, CDR2 YFSETQ. The CDR3 consists of 14 residues. V was pared by 4 bases and J by 5 bases, with 4 bases of the junction left unmatched. The CDR3 DNA is TGCGCCAGCAGCCCGGGGGACAGGGGGTATGGCTACACCTTC. This encodes CASSPGDRGYGYTF.

The chain is built from TRBV11-3 and TRBJ2-6, with D maybe TRBD2 (6 bases). From germline, CDR1 is SGHNT and CDR2 YENEEA. The CDR3 loop spans 16 amino acids. V gave up 3 bases and J gave up 0 bases, with 9 bases separating them. CDR3 in DNA: TGTGCCAGCAGCTTTGGGGGGAGCTCTGGGGCCAACGTCCTGACTTTC. It codes for CASSFGGSSGANVLTF. Drawing the rest from reference TRBV11-3 and TRBJ2-6, the complete variable domain is EAGVVQSPRYKIIEKKQPVAFWCNPISGHNTLYWYLQNLGQGPELLIRYENEEAVDDSQLPKDRFSAERLKGVDSTLKIQPAELGDSAVYLCASSFGGSSGANVLTFGAGSRLTVL.

The CDR3 region is CAWADRGGYTF. The CDR3 DNA sequence: TGTGCCTGGGCGGACAGGGGTGGCTACACCTTC. This rearrangement joins TRBV30 to TRBJ1-2, with 9 positions matching TRBD1. V dropped 5 bases and J dropped 7; count of bases not matched to a gene: 2. This CDR3 is built from 11 residues. CDR1 is GTSNPN and CDR2 is SVGIG in the germline V gene (reference sequence).

J is TRBJ2-6 and V is TRBV21-1; TRBD2 was called by the table and not checked on the DNA. TRBV21-1 is given as a pseudogene. CDR3 length equals 16 residues. CDR3 region: CASSKGAGAGANVLTF. The CDR3 DNA reads as TGTGCCAGCAGCAAAGGAGCGGGGGCCGGGGCCAACGTCCTGACTTTC.

This chain uses TRBV19 with TRBJ2-4, with 12 positions matching TRBD2. V was pared by 5 bases and J by 8 bases, with 10 bases of the junction left unmatched. This CDR3 spans 16 amino acids. CDR1 is LNHDA and CDR2 is SQIVND in the germline V gene (reference sequence). The CDR3 is CASSPRQTSGRHIQYF. The CDR3 DNA follows: TGTGCCAGTAGTCCTCGCCAGACTAGCGGGAGACACATTCAGTACTTC.

This clone was observed a few times. This chain connects TRBV7-9 to TRBJ1-4; D is possibly TRBD1 (6 bases). Trimming removed 5 bases from V and 6 bases from J, with 19 bases in between. The CDR3 consists of 16 residues. Germline CDR1 SEHNR, CDR2 FQNEAQ (reference sequence). CDR3 in DNA: TGTGCCAGCAGCCGAGTCGAACAGGGTCTCTATGAAAAACTGTTTTTT. This encodes CASSRVEQGLYEKLFF. The entire variable domain, with the rest obtained from reference TRBV7-9 and TRBJ1-4, is as follows: DTGVSQNPRHKITKRGQNVTFRCDPISEHNRLYWYRQTLGQGPEFLTYFQNEAQLEKSRLLSDRFSAERPKGSFSTLEIQRTEQGDSAMYLCASSRVEQGLYEKLFFGSGTQLSVL.

CDR3 sequence: CASSVDRTNEKLFF. The CDR3 DNA follows: TGTGCCAGCAGCGTAGACAGAACTAATGAAAAACTGTTTTTT. V gene TRBV9 combines with J gene TRBJ1-4; D not certain. Germline V gives CDR1 SGDLS, CDR2 YYNGEE. There are 14 residues in the CDR3. Trimming cost V 0 bases and J 1 base, with 4 bases left between them.

The chain couples TRBV11-3 to TRBJ2-7, with a weak D call TRBD2 (5 bases). In germline, CDR1 is SGHNT, CDR2 YENEEA. The CDR3 loop spans 13 amino acids. V shed 1 base and J shed 6 bases, with 10 bases lying between them. The CDR3 DNA is TGTGCCAGCAGCTTAGGCAGCACTAGCGAGCAGTACTTC. As protein: CASSLGSTSEQYF.

This sequence joins TRBV6-5 and TRBJ1-1; possible D gene TRBD1, 6 bases. There are 13 residues in the CDR3. The germline V gene has CDR1 MNHEY and CDR2 SVGAGI. V lost 6 bases and J lost 4, with 12 bases in between. CDR3 coding DNA: TGTGCCAGCAGCGCCACAGGGACCACTGAAGCTTTCTTT. Amino acids: CASSATGTTEAFF.

V usage is TRBV5-5 and J usage is TRBJ1-5, with TRBD1 identical over 9 bases. After removal of 4 bases from V and 0 bases from J, the junction contained 8 bases not matched to a gene. The CDR3 is 17 residues long. The germline CDR1 and CDR2 sequences are SGHKS and YYEKEE (reference sequence). The chain's CDR3 is CASSAGTGSYSNQPQHF. For the CDR3, the DNA is TGTGCCAGCAGCGCCGGGACAGGGAGTTATAGCAATCAGCCCCAGCATTTT. Full variable domain (outside the CDR3, taken from reference TRBV5-5 and TRBJ1-5): DAGVTQSPTHLIKTRGQQVTLRCSPISGHKSVSWYQQVLGQGPQFIFQYYEKEERGRGNFPDRFSARQFPNYSSELNVNALLLGDSALYLCASSAGTGSYSNQPQHFGDGTRLSIL.

The chain employs TRBV10-3 and TRBJ2-1; D perhaps matches TRBD1 (6 bases). Germline CDR1 and CDR2: ENHRY and SYGVKD. The CDR3 has 13 residues. Between the trimmed V and J ends, which lost 6 bases and 5 bases, there was a span of 11 bases. CDR3 region: CAISRDTNNEQFF. The CDR3 DNA sequence: TGTGCCATCAGCCGGGACACCAACAATGAGCAGTTCTTC.